The subject of this entry is one T cell receptor beta chain. Its antigen is not identified. Pooled in the analysis were second doses at about 4 or about 12 weeks. This record belongs to a study of T cell responses to AZD1222 COVID-19 vaccine. Data came from immunoSEQ multiplex PCR; TCRdb stores just in-frame clones and leaves some out. The data hold some 200,000 clones, with roughly nine tenths observed a single time. The V end lost 4 bases, the J end lost 6 bases, and 13 bases lay between the germline ends. This CDR3 has 14 residues. CDR1 and CDR2 from the germline V gene are LGHNA and YNFKEQ. Findings and limits, study-wide: Targeting of unmutated variant regions was reportedly seen in nearly half of spike-specific TCRs. Every sample of the repertoires postdated the peak T cell response.

The source of this sequence is an adult who received the AZD1222 COVID-19 vaccine. V and J are TRBV4-2 and TRBJ2-1, with D possibly being TRBD2 (6 bases). This material consisted of peripheral blood, taken 28 days after the second AZD1222 dose. The CDR3: CASSLSGSINEQFF. The CDR3 coding sequence is TGTGCCAGCAGCCTTAGCGGCAGCATCAATGAGCAGTTCTTC.